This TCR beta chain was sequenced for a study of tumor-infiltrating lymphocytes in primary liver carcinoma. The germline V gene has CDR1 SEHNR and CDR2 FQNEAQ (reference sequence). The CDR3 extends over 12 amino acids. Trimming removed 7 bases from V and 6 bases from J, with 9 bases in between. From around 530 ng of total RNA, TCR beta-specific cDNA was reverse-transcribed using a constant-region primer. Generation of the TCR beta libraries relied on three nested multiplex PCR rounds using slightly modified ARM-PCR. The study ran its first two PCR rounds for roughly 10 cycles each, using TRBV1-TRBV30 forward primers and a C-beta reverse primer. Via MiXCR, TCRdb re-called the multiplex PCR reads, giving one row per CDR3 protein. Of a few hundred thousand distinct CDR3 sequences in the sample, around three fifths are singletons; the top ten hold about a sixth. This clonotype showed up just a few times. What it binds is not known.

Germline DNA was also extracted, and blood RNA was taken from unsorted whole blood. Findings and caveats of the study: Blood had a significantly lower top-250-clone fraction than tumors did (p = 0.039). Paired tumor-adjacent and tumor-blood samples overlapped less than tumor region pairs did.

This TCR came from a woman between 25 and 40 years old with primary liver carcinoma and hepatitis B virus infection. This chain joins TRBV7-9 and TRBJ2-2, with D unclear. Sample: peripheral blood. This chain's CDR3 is CASTVGSGELFF. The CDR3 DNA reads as TGTGCCAGCACCGTAGGCTCCGGGGAGCTGTTTTTT.